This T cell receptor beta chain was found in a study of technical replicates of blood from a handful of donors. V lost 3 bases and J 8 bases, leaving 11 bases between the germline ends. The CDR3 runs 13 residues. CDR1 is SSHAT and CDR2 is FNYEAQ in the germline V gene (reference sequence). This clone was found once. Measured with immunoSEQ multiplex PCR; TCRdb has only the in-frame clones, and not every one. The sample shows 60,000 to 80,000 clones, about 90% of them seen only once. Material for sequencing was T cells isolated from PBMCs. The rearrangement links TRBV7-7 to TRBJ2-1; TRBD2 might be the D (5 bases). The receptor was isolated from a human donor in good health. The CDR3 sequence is CASSLGARYEQFF. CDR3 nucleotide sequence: TGTGCCAGCAGCTTGGGAGCACGGTATGAGCAGTTCTTC.